Listed below are T cell receptor beta chains from one sample, sequenced in a study of blood T cell repertoires in COVID-19. Repertoires were generated with immunoSEQ multiplex PCR, while TCRdb's copy carries only in-frame clones and drops some. In the table there are 170,000 or so clones, roughly 86% of which are singletons. Sequencing input: peripheral blood. The origin of the receptors is a man aged 40-55 years with active or convalescent COVID-19. The CDR3 runs from the conserved cysteine through the conserved F or W. The D gene is left open where the match is weak. Clone size is shown for a subset of rows, as once, few, many or a class of expanded clone.

clone size: .; V gene: TRBV28; D gene: TRBD1; J gene: TRBJ1-5; CDR3 DNA: TGTGCCAGCAGTGATGGACAGGGACATCATCAGCCCCAGCATTTT; CDR3 protein: CASSDGQGHHQPQHF
clone size: .; V gene: TRBV24-1; D gene: TRBD1; J gene: TRBJ1-5; CDR3 DNA: TGTGCCACCAGTGACCCCGGACAGGACAGCAATCAGCCCCAGCATTTT; CDR3 protein: CATSDPGQDSNQPQHF
clone size: .; V gene: TRBV5-1; D gene: TRBD2; J gene: TRBJ2-7; CDR3 DNA: TGCGCCAGCAGCTGGGGACTAGCGGACTACGAGCAGTACTTC; CDR3 protein: CASSWGLADYEQYF
clone size: .; V gene: TRBV11-1; D gene: TRBD2; J gene: TRBJ2-1; CDR3 DNA: TGTGCCAGCAGCCCTTGGACTAGCGGGGCCCACAATGAGCAGTTCTTC; CDR3 protein: CASSPWTSGAHNEQFF
clone size: .; V gene: TRBV30; D gene: .; J gene: TRBJ2-7; CDR3 DNA: TGTGCCTGGAGCTTCAGGGGTCTCCAGTCCTACGAGCAGTACTTC; CDR3 protein: CAWSFRGLQSYEQYF
clone size: .; V gene: TRBV2; D gene: .; J gene: TRBJ1-6; CDR3 DNA: TGTGCCAGCGGGGAGGGGGGGCTTGGTTCACCCCTCCACTTT; CDR3 protein: CASGEGGLGSPLHF
clone size: many; V gene: TRBV5-1; D gene: .; J gene: TRBJ2-2; CDR3 DNA: TGCGCCAGCAGCCCAACCGGACAGTACACCGGGGAGCTGTTTTTT; CDR3 protein: CASSPTGQYTGELFF
clone size: .; V gene: TRBV7-6; D gene: .; J gene: TRBJ2-3; CDR3 DNA: TGTGCCAGCAACCTTCAGGGAACAGATACGCAGTATTTT; CDR3 protein: CASNLQGTDTQYF
clone size: .; V gene: TRBV7-9; D gene: .; J gene: TRBJ1-5; CDR3 DNA: TGTGCCAGCAGCTCGGGACCTACAGGGCCTAATCAGCCCCAGCATTTT; CDR3 protein: CASSSGPTGPNQPQHF
clone size: .; V gene: TRBV30; D gene: TRBD2; J gene: TRBJ2-3; CDR3 DNA: TGTGCAACTAGCGGGGGGGCGCCAGATACGCAGTATTTT; CDR3 protein: CATSGGAPDTQYF
clone size: .; V gene: TRBV28; D gene: .; J gene: TRBJ2-5; CDR3 DNA: TGTGCCAGCAGTTTTGACGCTAGCGAGGAGACCCAGTACTTC; CDR3 protein: CASSFDASEETQYF
clone size: .; V gene: TRBV5-4; D gene: .; J gene: TRBJ2-7; CDR3 DNA: TGTGCCAGCAGCTTGGATTTCGAGGAGGCGGTGCAGTACTTC; CDR3 protein: CASSLDFEEAVQYF
clone size: once; V gene: TRBV2; D gene: .; J gene: TRBJ1-4; CDR3 DNA: TGTGCCAGCAGTGGCGAGGGTACGGCAGGAACTAATGAAAAACTGTTTTTT; CDR3 protein: CASSGEGTAGTNEKLFF
clone size: .; V gene: TRBV13; D gene: TRBD1; J gene: TRBJ1-2; CDR3 DNA: TGTGCCAGCAGCTTAGAGGGCAGGGGGCAAGCTAACTATGGCTACACCTTC; CDR3 protein: CASSLEGRGQANYGYTF
clone size: few; V gene: TRBV5-1; D gene: TRBD2; J gene: TRBJ2-7; CDR3 DNA: TGCGCCAGCAGCTTGGGACTAGCGGGGGGTTTCTCCTACGAGCAGTACTTC; CDR3 protein: CASSLGLAGGFSYEQYF
clone size: .; V gene: TRBV3-1/TRBV3-2; D gene: TRBD1; J gene: TRBJ1-1; CDR3 DNA: TGTGCCAGCAGGACAGGGGGCACTGAAGCTTTCTTT; CDR3 protein: CASRTGGTEAFF
clone size: .; V gene: TRBV19; D gene: .; J gene: TRBJ2-5; CDR3 DNA: TGTGCCAGTAGAAACCTTACTAAAGAGACCCAGTACTTC; CDR3 protein: CASRNLTKETQYF
clone size: .; V gene: TRBV10-3; D gene: .; J gene: TRBJ2-7; CDR3 DNA: TGTGCCATCAGTGTTACAGGGATCGGCGAGCAGTACTTC; CDR3 protein: CAISVTGIGEQYF
clone size: .; V gene: TRBV12-3/TRBV12-4; D gene: TRBD1; J gene: TRBJ2-5; CDR3 DNA: TGTGCCAGCAGACAGGGGCGAGAGACCCAGTACTTC; CDR3 protein: CASRQGRETQYF
clone size: .; V gene: TRBV7-6; D gene: TRBD1; J gene: TRBJ2-1; CDR3 DNA: TGTGCCAGCAAGGGCCAGGGGGCAGAAAATGAGCAGTTCTTC; CDR3 protein: CASKGQGAENEQFF
clone size: .; V gene: TRBV28; D gene: TRBD1; J gene: TRBJ1-5; CDR3 DNA: TGTGCCAGCAGTTCGGGACAGGGGTATAATCAGCCCCAGCATTTT; CDR3 protein: CASSSGQGYNQPQHF
clone size: .; V gene: TRBV7-6; D gene: .; J gene: TRBJ1-3; CDR3 DNA: TGTGCCAGCAGCTTAATGGAGGGAGGAAACACCATATATTTT; CDR3 protein: CASSLMEGGNTIYF
clone size: .; V gene: TRBV3-1/TRBV3-2; D gene: TRBD1; J gene: TRBJ1-3; CDR3 DNA: TGTGCCAGCAGCCCCCCGGACAGGGCTGGAAACACCATATATTTT; CDR3 protein: CASSPPDRAGNTIYF
clone size: .; V gene: TRBV7-2; D gene: .; J gene: TRBJ1-1; CDR3 DNA: TGTGCCAGCAGCTTTAACCTACAGGGAGACACTGAAGCTTTCTTT; CDR3 protein: CASSFNLQGDTEAFF
clone size: .; V gene: TRBV10-3; D gene: TRBD2; J gene: TRBJ2-1; CDR3 DNA: TGTGCCATCAGTGACCGGCTAGCGGGGGACAATGAGCAGTTCTTC; CDR3 protein: CAISDRLAGDNEQFF